One and the same sample provided the 3 T cell receptor beta chains below, sequenced in a study of blood T cell repertoires in COVID-19. The assay was immunoSEQ multiplex PCR, and TCRdb's table has in-frame clones only and misses some. This sample has approximately 400,000 clones; about 88% occur once, and the top ten carry roughly 1.2%. The source material was PBMCs or T cells enriched from blood (not recorded which). These receptors all stem from a young woman who had recovered from COVID-19.

This chain connects TRBV19 to TRBJ2-1; 8 bases are shared with TRBD1. With V trimmed by 6 bases and J by 3 bases, 4 bases remained unmatched. This CDR3 contains 14 residues. Germline loops: CDR1 LNHDA, CDR2 SQIVND (reference sequence). DNA of the CDR3: TGTGCCAGTAGGGACAGGGCTATCTACAATGAGCAGTTCTTC. The encoded protein is CASRDRAIYNEQFF.

CDR3 DNA: TGTGCCAGCTCACCACCAGGGACAGGGGGCCTTGGCAATCAGCCCCAGCATTTT. Amino acid sequence: CASSPPGTGGLGNQPQHF. The genes are TRBV18 and TRBJ1-5; 12 positions match TRBD1. The J segment lost 2 bases and the V segment lost 0 bases, leaving 5 bases of the junction unmatched. The CDR3 has 18 residues. CDR1 is KGHSH and CDR2 is LQKENI in the germline V gene.

This chain uses TRBV7-2 with TRBJ1-4; a possible D gene is TRBD1 (6 bases). V lost 1 base, J lost 8 bases, and 8 bases lay in between. CDR1 SGHTA and CDR2 FQGNSA come from the germline V gene. The CDR3 spans 13 residues. The CDR3: CASSLGRGEKLFF. In DNA, the CDR3 is TGTGCCAGCAGCTTAGGCAGGGGCGAAAAACTGTTTTTT.